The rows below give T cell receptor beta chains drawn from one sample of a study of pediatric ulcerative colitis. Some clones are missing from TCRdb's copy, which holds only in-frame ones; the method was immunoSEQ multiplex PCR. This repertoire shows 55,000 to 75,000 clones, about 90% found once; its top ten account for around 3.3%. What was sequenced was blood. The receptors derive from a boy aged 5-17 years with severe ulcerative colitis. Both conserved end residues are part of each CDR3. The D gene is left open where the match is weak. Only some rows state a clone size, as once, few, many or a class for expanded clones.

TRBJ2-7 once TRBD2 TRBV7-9 CASSLGPSGSSYEQYF TGTGCCAGCAGCTTAGGGCCTAGCGGGAGCTCCTACGAGCAGTACTTC
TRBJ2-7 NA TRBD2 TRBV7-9 CASSVGRGYEQYF TGTGCCAGCAGCGTCGGGCGGGGGTACGAGCAGTACTTC
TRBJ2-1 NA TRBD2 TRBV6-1 CASRGLAGAYNEQFF TGTGCCAGCAGAGGATTAGCGGGAGCCTACAATGAGCAGTTCTTC
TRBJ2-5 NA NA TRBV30 CAWSPGSPGATQYF TGTGCCTGGAGTCCCGGGTCCCCGGGGGCGACCCAGTACTTC
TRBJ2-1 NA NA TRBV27 CASSLGGTGNEQFF TGTGCCAGCAGTTTAGGCGGGACGGGCAATGAGCAGTTCTTC
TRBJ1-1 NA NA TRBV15 CATSPSGTVNTEAFF TGTGCCACCAGCCCCAGCGGTACGGTGAACACTGAAGCTTTCTTT
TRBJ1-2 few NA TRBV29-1 CSPVRDGGYTF TGCAGCCCCGTGAGGGACGGCGGCTACACCTTC
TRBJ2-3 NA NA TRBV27 CASNPSISDTQYF TGTGCCAGCAACCCTAGCATATCAGATACGCAGTATTTT
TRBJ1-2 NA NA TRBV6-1 CASSELQGHYGYTF TGTGCCAGCAGTGAACTCCAGGGGCACTATGGCTACACCTTC
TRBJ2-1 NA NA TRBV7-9 CASSPRTPNPLKSLEQFF TGTGCCAGCAGCCCTAGGACACCGAACCCCCTAAAAAGCTTGGAGCAGTTCTTC
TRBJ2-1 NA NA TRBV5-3 CARSLVGAVDNEQFF TGTGCCAGAAGCTTGGTAGGGGCAGTAGACAATGAGCAGTTCTTC
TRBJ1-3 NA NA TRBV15 CATKREEASGNTIYF TGTGCCACCAAGCGGGAGGAGGCCTCTGGAAACACCATATATTTT
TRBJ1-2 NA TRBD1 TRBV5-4 CASSSAGTGPRNRYGYTF TGTGCCAGCAGCTCGGCGGGGACAGGGCCACGCAACCGGTATGGCTACACCTTC
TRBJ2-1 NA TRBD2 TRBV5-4 CASSNPGLAGGPPYNEQFF TGTGCCAGCAGCAATCCGGGACTAGCGGGAGGGCCACCCTACAATGAGCAGTTCTTC
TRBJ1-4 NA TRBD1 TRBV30 CAWSPQGGLANEKLFF TGTGCCTGGAGTCCGCAGGGGGGTCTGGCTAATGAAAAACTGTTTTTT
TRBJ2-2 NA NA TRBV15 CATSRVLDTGELFF TGTGCCACCAGCAGAGTGTTGGACACCGGGGAGCTGTTTTTT
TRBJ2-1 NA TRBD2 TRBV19 CASSIDTASGLYNEQFF TGTGCCAGTAGTATAGATACAGCTAGCGGTCTATACAATGAGCAGTTCTTC
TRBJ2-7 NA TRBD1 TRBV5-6 CASSLGTGVRVYEQYF TGTGCCAGCAGCTTGGGGACAGGGGTAAGAGTCTACGAGCAGTACTTC
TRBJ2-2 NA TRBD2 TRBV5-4 CASSLGGTSAVTGELFF TGTGCCAGCAGCTTGGGCGGGACTAGCGCTGTCACCGGGGAGCTGTTTTTT
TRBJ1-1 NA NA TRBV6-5 CASVSGSLNTEAFF TGTGCCAGCGTTTCTGGCAGTTTGAACACTGAAGCTTTCTTT
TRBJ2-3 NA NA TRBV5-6 CASSLGQVFTDTQYF TGTGCCAGCAGCTTGGGTCAGGTCTTCACAGATACGCAGTATTTT
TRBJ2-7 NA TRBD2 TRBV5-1 CASSLEWGLASYEQYF TGCGCCAGCAGCTTGGAGTGGGGACTAGCGAGCTACGAGCAGTACTTC
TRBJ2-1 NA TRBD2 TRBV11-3 CASSLLAGDVNEQFF TGTGCCAGCAGCCTCCTAGCGGGAGATGTCAATGAGCAGTTCTTC
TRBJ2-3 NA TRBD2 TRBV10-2 CASSESTSGTDTQYF TGCGCCAGCAGTGAGTCGACTAGCGGTACAGATACGCAGTATTTT
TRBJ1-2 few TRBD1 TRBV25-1 CASSEGRPGQGIGYTF TGTGCCAGCAGTGAAGGGAGGCCGGGACAGGGTATTGGCTACACCTTC
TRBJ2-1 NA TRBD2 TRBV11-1 CASSTDTGTSYNEQFF TGTGCCAGCAGCACAGACACCGGGACTAGTTACAATGAGCAGTTCTTC
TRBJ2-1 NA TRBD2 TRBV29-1 CSVEILAGGNEQFF TGCAGCGTGGAAATACTAGCGGGAGGCAATGAGCAGTTCTTC
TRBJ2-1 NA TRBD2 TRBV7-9 CASSKGGSPYNEQFF TGTGCCAGCAGCAAAGGCGGGAGTCCCTACAATGAGCAGTTCTTC
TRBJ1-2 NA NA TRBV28 CASSPTARGSGLLNYGYTF TGTGCCAGCAGTCCGACCGCCCGGGGCTCCGGACTTCTAAACTATGGCTACACCTTC
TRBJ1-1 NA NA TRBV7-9 CASSPMGGDTEAFF TGTGCCAGCAGCCCCATGGGGGGAGACACTGAAGCTTTCTTT
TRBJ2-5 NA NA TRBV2 CASSEDRLQETQYF TGTGCCAGCAGTGAAGACAGACTCCAAGAGACCCAGTACTTC
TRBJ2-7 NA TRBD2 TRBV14 CASSQVHGLVPSYEQYF TGTGCCAGCAGCCAAGTCCACGGACTAGTTCCCTCCTACGAGCAGTACTTC
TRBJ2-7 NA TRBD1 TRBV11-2 CASSRTDRAYEQYF TGTGCCAGCAGCCGCACTGACAGGGCCTACGAGCAGTACTTC
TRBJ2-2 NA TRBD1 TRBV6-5 CASSLPGQGWTGELFF TGTGCCAGCAGTTTACCGGGACAGGGGTGGACCGGGGAGCTGTTTTTT
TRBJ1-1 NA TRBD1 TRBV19 CASLTRGTGLLFPSEAFF TGTGCCAGCTTGACCAGGGGGACAGGGCTTTTATTTCCGTCTGAAGCTTTCTTT
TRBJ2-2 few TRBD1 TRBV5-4 CASSLVGQVDGELFF TGTGCCAGCAGCTTGGTGGGACAGGTGGACGGGGAGCTGTTTTTT
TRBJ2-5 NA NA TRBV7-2 CASSLWVGGRVTQYF TGTGCCAGCAGCTTATGGGTCGGGGGGCGAGTGACCCAGTACTTC
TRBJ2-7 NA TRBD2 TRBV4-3 CASSQTSGVYEQYF TGCGCCAGCAGCCAGACTAGCGGAGTCTACGAGCAGTACTTC
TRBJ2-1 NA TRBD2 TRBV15 CATSRDLAGGYNEQFF TGTGCCACCAGCAGAGATTTAGCGGGGGGGTACAATGAGCAGTTCTTC
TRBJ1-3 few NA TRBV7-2 CASSLTRDSGNTIYF TGTGCCAGCAGCTTAACGCGGGACTCTGGAAACACCATATATTTT
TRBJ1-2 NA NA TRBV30 CAWARAGSGYGYTF TGTGCCTGGGCAAGGGCGGGCAGCGGCTATGGCTACACCTTC
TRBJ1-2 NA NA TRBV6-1 CASSEAGSFNYGYTF TGTGCCAGCAGTGAAGCTGGCAGCTTTAACTATGGCTACACCTTC
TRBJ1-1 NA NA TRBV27 CASSLGGTAAFF TGTGCCAGCAGTTTGGGTGGCACGGCAGCTTTCTTT
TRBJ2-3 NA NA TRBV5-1 CASSFRATEASTDTQYF TGCGCCAGCAGCTTCAGGGCAACTGAAGCCTCCACAGATACGCAGTATTTT
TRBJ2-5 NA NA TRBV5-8 CASSLAIMGPAETQYF TGTGCCAGCAGCTTGGCCATTATGGGGCCCGCGGAGACCCAGTACTTC
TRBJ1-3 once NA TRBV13 CASSLRQGDSGNTIYF TGTGCCAGCAGCTTAAGGCAGGGTGACTCTGGAAACACCATATATTTT
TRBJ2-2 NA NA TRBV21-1 CASSRSGRTTGELFF TGTGCCAGCAGCAGGTCGGGAAGGACGACCGGGGAGCTGTTTTTT
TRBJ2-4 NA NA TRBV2 CASSYREAKNIQYF TGTGCCAGCAGCTACAGAGAAGCCAAAAACATTCAGTACTTC
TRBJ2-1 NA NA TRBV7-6 CASSDGQTAYNEQFF TGTGCCAGCAGCGACGGACAGACGGCCTACAATGAGCAGTTCTTC
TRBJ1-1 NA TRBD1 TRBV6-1 CASSEGTGGHTEAFF TGTGCCAGCAGTGAAGGGACAGGGGGCCACACTGAAGCTTTCTTT
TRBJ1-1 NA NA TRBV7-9 CASSLASNIEAFF TGTGCCAGCAGCTTAGCCAGTAATATTGAAGCTTTCTTT
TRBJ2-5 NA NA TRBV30 CAWSAPLTGRGQETQYF TGTGCCTGGAGTGCCCCCCTGACCGGGAGAGGACAAGAGACCCAGTACTTC
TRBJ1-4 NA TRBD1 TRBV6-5 CASSYFEGTVNEKLFF TGTGCCAGCAGTTACTTTGAAGGGACAGTGAATGAAAAACTGTTTTTT
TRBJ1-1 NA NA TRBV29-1 CSVALQDTEAFF TGCAGCGTTGCCTTGCAGGACACTGAAGCTTTCTTT
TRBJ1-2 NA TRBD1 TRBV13 CASSLVRGTASKDPDGYTF TGTGCCAGCAGCTTAGTCCGCGGGACAGCCAGCAAGGATCCAGATGGTTACACCTTC